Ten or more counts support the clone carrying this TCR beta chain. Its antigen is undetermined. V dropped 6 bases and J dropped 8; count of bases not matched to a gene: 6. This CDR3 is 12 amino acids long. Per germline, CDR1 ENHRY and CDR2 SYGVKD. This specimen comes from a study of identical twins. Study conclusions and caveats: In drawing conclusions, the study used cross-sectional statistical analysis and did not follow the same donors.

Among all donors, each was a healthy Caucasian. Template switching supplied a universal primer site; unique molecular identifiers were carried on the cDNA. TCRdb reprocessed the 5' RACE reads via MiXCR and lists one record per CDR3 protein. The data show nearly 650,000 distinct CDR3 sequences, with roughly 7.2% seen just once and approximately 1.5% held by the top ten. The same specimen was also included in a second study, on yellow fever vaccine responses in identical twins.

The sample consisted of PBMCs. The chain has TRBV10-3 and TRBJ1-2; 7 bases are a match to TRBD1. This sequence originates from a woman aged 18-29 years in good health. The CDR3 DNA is TGTGCCATCAGCACACAGGGGTCCGGCTACACCTTC. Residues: CAISTQGSGYTF.